This T cell receptor (beta chain) was sequenced during a study of T-cell memory formation after mild COVID-19. The overall study: TCR clusters showed largely donor specificity. Findings of the study overall: Among contracting clones, CD4+ were mainly CM/EM and CD8+ enriched in EMRA. Memory sampled before infection contained some responding clones, suggesting cross-reactive memory joined.

Germline V gene sequence: CDR1 SGHRS, CDR2 YFSETQ. Termini included, the CDR3 measures 11 amino acids. The TCR alpha and TCR beta cDNA libraries, bearing sample barcodes and UMIs, were generated by 5'RACE using constant-segment primers. TCRdb processed the 5' RACE reads anew with MiXCR; each CDR3 protein has one entry. This sample yields about 430,000 distinct CDR3 sequences, of which roughly a quarter are seen a single time; about 8.7% belongs to the top ten. This clonotype appeared a single time. No antigen is known for it. Without the conserved terminal phenylalanine or tryptophan, this CDR3 likely stems from a read error. It is unclear where the CDR3 begins or ends on the DNA, so no DNA is shown, and the CDR3 is as TCRdb lists it.

This receptor was taken from an adult woman who had mild COVID-19 (a few samples of this study predate the infection). Cell type and time point are not known. This chain uses TRBV5-1 with TRBJ2-1; no check of the table's D call, TRBD2, against the DNA was made. Source material: PBMCs or a T cell subset sorted from them (not recorded which). The CDR3 sequence is CASPDVSGFRL.